This is a list of T cell receptor beta chains from one sample in a study of spatial heterogeneity in lung cancer. TCRdb called the 5' RACE reads again in MiXCR, with one record for every CDR3 protein. The profile shows about 47,000 distinct CDR3 sequences, about 10% of them singletons. The material was PBMCs, obtained at surgery. The receptors originated from a female donor with early-stage non-small cell lung cancer. The CDR3 runs from the conserved cysteine through the conserved F or W. Fields, in order: J gene, clone size, V gene, D gene, CDR3 DNA, CDR3 protein. D genes are given only for firm matches. Rows give clone size only sometimes, using once, few, many, or a class for an expanded clone.

j_call: TRBJ1-2; clone_size: .; v_call: TRBV2; d_call: .; cdr3_nt: TGTGCCAGCAGTGATAGAGGGTCTGGCTATGGCTACACCTTC; cdr3_aa: CASSDRGSGYGYTF
j_call: TRBJ2-1; clone_size: .; v_call: TRBV7-2; d_call: TRBD1; cdr3_nt: TGTGCCAGCAGCTTAGCTCTCAGGGGGTCCTACAATGAGCAGTTCTTC; cdr3_aa: CASSLALRGSYNEQFF
j_call: TRBJ2-1; clone_size: once; v_call: TRBV5-1; d_call: .; cdr3_nt: TGCGCCAGCAGCCCCTCAGCGAGCTCCTACAATGAGCAGTTCTTC; cdr3_aa: CASSPSASSYNEQFF
j_call: TRBJ1-5; clone_size: .; v_call: TRBV5-1; d_call: .; cdr3_nt: TGCGCCAGCAGCTTGGGTAAGGGGATGGATCAGCCCCAGCATTTT; cdr3_aa: CASSLGKGMDQPQHF
j_call: TRBJ2-3; clone_size: .; v_call: TRBV10-3; d_call: .; cdr3_nt: TGTGCCATCAGCAGCGAGGGGAGAACAGATACGCAGTATTTT; cdr3_aa: CAISSEGRTDTQYF
j_call: TRBJ2-3; clone_size: few; v_call: TRBV5-1; d_call: .; cdr3_nt: TGCGCCAGCAGCCCAGGCTCGTATACGCAGTATTTT; cdr3_aa: CASSPGSYTQYF
j_call: TRBJ2-6; clone_size: .; v_call: TRBV9; d_call: .; cdr3_nt: TGTGCCAGCAGCGTAATTGGGACCGGAGTTGGGGCCAACGTCCTGACTTTC; cdr3_aa: CASSVIGTGVGANVLTF
j_call: TRBJ1-1; clone_size: .; v_call: TRBV19; d_call: .; cdr3_nt: TGTGCCAGTAAACTAAGGGGAGGGGATGCGGGCACTGAAGCTTTCTTT; cdr3_aa: CASKLRGGDAGTEAFF
j_call: TRBJ2-3; clone_size: .; v_call: TRBV6-2/TRBV6-3; d_call: .; cdr3_nt: TGTGCCAGCAGTTACGGCGGTCACACAGATACGCAGTATTTT; cdr3_aa: CASSYGGHTDTQYF
j_call: TRBJ2-7; clone_size: few; v_call: TRBV20-1; d_call: .; cdr3_nt: TGCAGTGCTAGAACTGAAACCTACGAGCAGTACTTC; cdr3_aa: CSARTETYEQYF
j_call: TRBJ1-5; clone_size: .; v_call: TRBV29-1; d_call: .; cdr3_nt: TGCAGCGTCGGAAACGCAAATCAGCCCCAGCATTTT; cdr3_aa: CSVGNANQPQHF
j_call: TRBJ2-5; clone_size: medium-sized; v_call: TRBV12-3/TRBV12-4; d_call: TRBD1; cdr3_nt: TGTGCCAGCAGTTTTCAGTCCGGAACCGGGACAGTGGAGACCCAGTACTTC; cdr3_aa: CASSFQSGTGTVETQYF
j_call: TRBJ2-2; clone_size: .; v_call: TRBV27; d_call: .; cdr3_nt: TGTGCCTCCACGTGGGGTAGTATAAACACCGGGGAGCTGTTTTTT; cdr3_aa: CASTWGSINTGELFF
j_call: TRBJ1-5; clone_size: many; v_call: TRBV29-1; d_call: TRBD1; cdr3_nt: TGCAGCACAAGGGACAGAGGTGTGGGTCAGCCCCAGCATTTT; cdr3_aa: CSTRDRGVGQPQHF
j_call: TRBJ2-2; clone_size: few; v_call: TRBV9; d_call: TRBD1; cdr3_nt: TGTGCCAGCAGCGGGACAGGGTCCGGGGAGCTGTTTTTT; cdr3_aa: CASSGTGSGELFF
j_call: TRBJ2-3; clone_size: many; v_call: TRBV28; d_call: .; cdr3_nt: TGTGCCAGCAGTGTACTAGATACGCAGTATTTT; cdr3_aa: CASSVLDTQYF
j_call: TRBJ1-1; clone_size: .; v_call: TRBV12-3/TRBV12-4; d_call: .; cdr3_nt: TGTGCCAGCAGCCACGCCCGTACCGGGACAAGGGGCACTGAAGCTTTCTTT; cdr3_aa: CASSHARTGTRGTEAFF
j_call: TRBJ2-3; clone_size: few; v_call: TRBV6-6; d_call: TRBD1; cdr3_nt: TGTGCCAGCAGTTACGAGATGGGACAGGGGGCCAGAGATACGCAGTATTTT; cdr3_aa: CASSYEMGQGARDTQYF
j_call: TRBJ2-1; clone_size: .; v_call: TRBV27; d_call: TRBD2; cdr3_nt: TGTGCCAGCAGTTTAGCTAGCGGGGGATACAATGAGCAGTTCTTC; cdr3_aa: CASSLASGGYNEQFF
j_call: TRBJ2-1; clone_size: few; v_call: TRBV19; d_call: TRBD1; cdr3_nt: TGTGCCAGTAGTATGAGACAGGGATACAATGAGCAGTTCTTC; cdr3_aa: CASSMRQGYNEQFF
j_call: TRBJ1-1; clone_size: few; v_call: TRBV29-1; d_call: TRBD1; cdr3_nt: TGCAGCGCTGTGGGACAGGGGAACACTGAAGCTTTCTTT; cdr3_aa: CSAVGQGNTEAFF
j_call: TRBJ2-1; clone_size: .; v_call: TRBV5-1; d_call: TRBD2; cdr3_nt: TGCGCCAGCAGCTTGTTCGGGGCGAAGCGGGGGGATAACAATGAGCAGTTCTTC; cdr3_aa: CASSLFGAKRGDNNEQFF
j_call: TRBJ2-1; clone_size: many; v_call: TRBV7-2; d_call: .; cdr3_nt: TGTGCCAGCAGCTTATTCGGCGGTTGGAGCTCCTACAATGAGCAGTTCTTC; cdr3_aa: CASSLFGGWSSYNEQFF
j_call: TRBJ1-4; clone_size: many; v_call: TRBV19; d_call: TRBD1; cdr3_nt: TGTGCCAGCGACAGGGGAGGACGGAATGAAAAACTGTTTTTT; cdr3_aa: CASDRGGRNEKLFF
j_call: TRBJ2-7; clone_size: .; v_call: TRBV7-8; d_call: .; cdr3_nt: TGTGCCACCCGATCGCGAAGGGACTCCCAAGGAGAGCAGTACTTC; cdr3_aa: CATRSRRDSQGEQYF
j_call: TRBJ1-1; clone_size: few; v_call: TRBV7-9; d_call: .; cdr3_nt: TGTGCCAGCAGCTTAGCGCTTGGAACTGAAGCTTTCTTT; cdr3_aa: CASSLALGTEAFF
j_call: TRBJ1-2; clone_size: few; v_call: TRBV7-9; d_call: TRBD1; cdr3_nt: TGTGCCAGCAGTAGCCTACAGGGGGCGAGCCTTAACTATGGCTACACCTTC; cdr3_aa: CASSSLQGASLNYGYTF
j_call: TRBJ1-5; clone_size: .; v_call: TRBV25-1; d_call: .; cdr3_nt: TGTGCCAGCAGTGAGGGGGCAGGGCGAAATCAGCCCCAGCATTTT; cdr3_aa: CASSEGAGRNQPQHF
j_call: TRBJ1-4; clone_size: few; v_call: TRBV6-5; d_call: .; cdr3_nt: TGTGCCAGCAGTTCACTCGGACCAGGGTCGCATGAAAAACTGTTTTTT; cdr3_aa: CASSSLGPGSHEKLFF
j_call: TRBJ1-5; clone_size: few; v_call: TRBV20-1; d_call: .; cdr3_nt: TGCAGTGCTAGCGCAGGCACGGGATTTCAGCCCCAGCATTTT; cdr3_aa: CSASAGTGFQPQHF